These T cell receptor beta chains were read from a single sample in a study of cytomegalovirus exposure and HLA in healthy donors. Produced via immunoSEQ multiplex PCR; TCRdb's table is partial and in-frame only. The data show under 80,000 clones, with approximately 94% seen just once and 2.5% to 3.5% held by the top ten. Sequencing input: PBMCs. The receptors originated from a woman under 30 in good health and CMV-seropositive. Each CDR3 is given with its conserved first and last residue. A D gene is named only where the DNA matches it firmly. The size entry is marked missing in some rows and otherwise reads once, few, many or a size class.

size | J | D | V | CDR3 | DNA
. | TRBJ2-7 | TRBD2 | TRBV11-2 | CASSQISTSGSTGEQYF | TGTGCCAGCAGCCAAATCTCTACTAGCGGGAGTACCGGCGAGCAGTACTTC
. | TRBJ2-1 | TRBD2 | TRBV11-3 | CASSPHGRGDNEQFF | TGTGCCAGCAGCCCCCATGGGCGGGGGGACAATGAGCAGTTCTTC
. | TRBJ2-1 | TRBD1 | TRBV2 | CASMGQGRGRQIEQFF | TGTGCCAGCATGGGACAGGGGAGGGGGCGGCAAATTGAGCAGTTCTTC
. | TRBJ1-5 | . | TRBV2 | CASSGRGGSDQPQHF | TGTGCCAGCAGCGGGCGGGGGGGGTCGGATCAGCCCCAGCATTTT
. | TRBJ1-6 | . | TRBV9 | CASSVAEGSLIDSPLHF | TGTGCCAGCAGCGTAGCTGAGGGCAGCCTAATCGATTCACCCCTCCACTTT
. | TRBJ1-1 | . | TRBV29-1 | CSVEPPLLEPQAFF | TGCAGCGTTGAACCTCCCTTACTAGAGCCACAAGCTTTCTTT
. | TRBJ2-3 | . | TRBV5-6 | CASSLPGATDTQYF | TGTGCCAGCAGCTTACCAGGGGCCACAGATACGCAGTATTTT
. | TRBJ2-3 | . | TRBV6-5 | CASSSGGPTDTQYF | TGTGCCAGCAGTTCCGGCGGGCCCACAGATACGCAGTATTTT
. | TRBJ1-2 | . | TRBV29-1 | CSARKLQGGYTF | TGCAGCGCCCGAAAGTTACAGGGAGGCTACACCTTC
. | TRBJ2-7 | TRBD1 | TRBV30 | CAWRLGQGFHEQYF | TGTGCCTGGAGGCTCGGACAGGGTTTTCACGAGCAGTACTTC
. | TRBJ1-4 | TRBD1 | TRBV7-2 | CASSREGRGSEKLFF | TGTGCCAGCAGCCGAGAGGGCAGGGGGAGTGAAAAACTGTTTTTT
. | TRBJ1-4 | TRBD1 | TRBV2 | CASTDREQLFF | TGTGCCAGCACGGACAGGGAGCAACTGTTTTTT
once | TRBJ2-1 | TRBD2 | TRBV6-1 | CASRQSGGFYNEQFF | TGTGCCAGCAGGCAAAGCGGGGGTTTCTACAATGAGCAGTTCTTC
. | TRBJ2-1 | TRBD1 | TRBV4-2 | CASSQDRQGAYNEQFF | TGTGCCAGCAGCCAAGATCGACAGGGGGCCTACAATGAGCAGTTCTTC
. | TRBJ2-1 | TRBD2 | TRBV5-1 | CASSGSGRALGEQFF | TGCGCCAGCAGCGGAAGCGGGAGGGCCTTAGGTGAGCAGTTCTTC
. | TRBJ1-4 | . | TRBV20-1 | CSAIQNEKLFF | TGCAGTGCTATACAGAATGAAAAACTGTTTTTT
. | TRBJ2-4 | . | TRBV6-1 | CASSELGVGKNIQYF | TGTGCCAGCAGTGAATTAGGGGTGGGCAAAAACATTCAGTACTTC
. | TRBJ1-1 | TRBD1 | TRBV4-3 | CASSPDRENTEAFF | TGCGCCAGCAGCCCGGACAGGGAGAACACTGAAGCTTTCTTT
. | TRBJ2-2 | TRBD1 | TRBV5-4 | CASSLGTGARTGELFF | TGTGCCAGCAGCTTGGGGACAGGGGCTAGGACCGGGGAGCTGTTTTTT
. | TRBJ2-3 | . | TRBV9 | CASARTGTDTQYF | TGTGCCAGCGCTCGGACTGGCACAGATACGCAGTATTTT
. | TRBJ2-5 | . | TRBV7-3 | CASSLGGEGVQETQYF | TGTGCCAGCAGTCTGGGGGGGGAGGGGGTCCAAGAGACCCAGTACTTC
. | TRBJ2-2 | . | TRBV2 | CASRWTDTNTGELFF | TGTGCCAGCAGGTGGACAGATACAAACACCGGGGAGCTGTTTTTT
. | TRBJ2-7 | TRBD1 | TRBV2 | CASKRDRGEWEQYF | TGTGCCAGCAAAAGGGACAGGGGGGAATGGGAGCAGTACTTC
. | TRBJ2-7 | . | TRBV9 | CASSVGEGATYYEQYF | TGTGCCAGCAGCGTAGGCGAGGGAGCGACGTACTACGAGCAGTACTTC
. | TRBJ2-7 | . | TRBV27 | CASSTGSSYEQYF | TGTGCCAGCAGTACAGGGTCTTCCTACGAGCAGTACTTC
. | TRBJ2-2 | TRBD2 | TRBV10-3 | CAIGGLAGTTGELFF | TGTGCCATCGGAGGACTAGCGGGTACTACCGGGGAGCTGTTTTTT
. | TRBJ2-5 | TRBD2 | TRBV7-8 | CASSLRASGRETQYF | TGTGCCAGCAGCTTGAGAGCTAGCGGGAGGGAGACCCAGTACTTC
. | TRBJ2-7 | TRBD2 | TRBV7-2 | CASSSVPSREGSPYEQYF | TGTGCCAGCAGCTCAGTTCCCTCCCGGGAGGGATCTCCCTACGAGCAGTACTTC
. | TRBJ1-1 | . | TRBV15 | CATSRVRGNTEAFF | TGTGCCACCAGCAGAGTTAGAGGGAACACTGAAGCTTTCTTT
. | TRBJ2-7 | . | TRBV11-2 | CASSLAPGTYEQYF | TGTGCCAGCAGCTTAGCCCCGGGAACCTACGAGCAGTACTTC
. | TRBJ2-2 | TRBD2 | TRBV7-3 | CASSLWGLNTGELFF | TGTGCCAGCAGCCTGTGGGGACTAAACACCGGGGAGCTGTTTTTT
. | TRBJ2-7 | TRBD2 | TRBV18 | CASSPGTGGDEQYF | TGTGCCAGCTCACCGGGGACGGGAGGCGACGAGCAGTACTTC
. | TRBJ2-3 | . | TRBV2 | CASSDVFSDTQYF | TGTGCCAGCAGTGATGTTTTTTCGGATACGCAGTATTTT
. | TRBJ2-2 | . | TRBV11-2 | CASSLGNRGTGELFF | TGTGCCAGCAGCTTAGGGAACCGGGGAACCGGGGAGCTGTTTTTT
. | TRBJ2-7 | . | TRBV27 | CASSLYRGGYEQYF | TGTGCCAGCAGTTTATACAGGGGGGGCTACGAGCAGTACTTC
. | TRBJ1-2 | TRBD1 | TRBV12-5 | CASGSWTGVGSDYGYTF | TGTGCTAGTGGTTCTTGGACAGGGGTTGGTAGTGACTATGGCTACACCTTC
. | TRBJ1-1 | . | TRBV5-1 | CASGREWDTEAFF | TGCGCCAGCGGCCGGGAATGGGACACTGAAGCTTTCTTT
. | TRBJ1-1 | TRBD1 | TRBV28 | CASRLTGFNTEAFF | TGTGCCAGCAGACTGACAGGGTTTAACACTGAAGCTTTCTTT
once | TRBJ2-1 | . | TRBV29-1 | CSVEGTVLQGNEQFF | TGCAGCGTTGAAGGAACCGTGCTTCAGGGCAATGAGCAGTTCTTC
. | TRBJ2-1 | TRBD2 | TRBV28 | CASSLSLAGWNEQFF | TGTGCCAGCAGTTTGAGTCTAGCGGGATGGAATGAGCAGTTCTTC
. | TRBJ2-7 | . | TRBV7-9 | CASSLTGIPYEQYF | TGTGCCAGCAGCTTAACGGGTATTCCCTACGAGCAGTACTTC
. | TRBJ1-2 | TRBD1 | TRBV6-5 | CASSYGQGAGGYTF | TGTGCCAGCAGTTACGGACAGGGGGCGGGTGGCTACACCTTC
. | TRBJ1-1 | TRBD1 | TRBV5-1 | CASSLGDRENTEAFF | TGCGCCAGCAGCTTGGGGGACAGGGAGAACACTGAAGCTTTCTTT